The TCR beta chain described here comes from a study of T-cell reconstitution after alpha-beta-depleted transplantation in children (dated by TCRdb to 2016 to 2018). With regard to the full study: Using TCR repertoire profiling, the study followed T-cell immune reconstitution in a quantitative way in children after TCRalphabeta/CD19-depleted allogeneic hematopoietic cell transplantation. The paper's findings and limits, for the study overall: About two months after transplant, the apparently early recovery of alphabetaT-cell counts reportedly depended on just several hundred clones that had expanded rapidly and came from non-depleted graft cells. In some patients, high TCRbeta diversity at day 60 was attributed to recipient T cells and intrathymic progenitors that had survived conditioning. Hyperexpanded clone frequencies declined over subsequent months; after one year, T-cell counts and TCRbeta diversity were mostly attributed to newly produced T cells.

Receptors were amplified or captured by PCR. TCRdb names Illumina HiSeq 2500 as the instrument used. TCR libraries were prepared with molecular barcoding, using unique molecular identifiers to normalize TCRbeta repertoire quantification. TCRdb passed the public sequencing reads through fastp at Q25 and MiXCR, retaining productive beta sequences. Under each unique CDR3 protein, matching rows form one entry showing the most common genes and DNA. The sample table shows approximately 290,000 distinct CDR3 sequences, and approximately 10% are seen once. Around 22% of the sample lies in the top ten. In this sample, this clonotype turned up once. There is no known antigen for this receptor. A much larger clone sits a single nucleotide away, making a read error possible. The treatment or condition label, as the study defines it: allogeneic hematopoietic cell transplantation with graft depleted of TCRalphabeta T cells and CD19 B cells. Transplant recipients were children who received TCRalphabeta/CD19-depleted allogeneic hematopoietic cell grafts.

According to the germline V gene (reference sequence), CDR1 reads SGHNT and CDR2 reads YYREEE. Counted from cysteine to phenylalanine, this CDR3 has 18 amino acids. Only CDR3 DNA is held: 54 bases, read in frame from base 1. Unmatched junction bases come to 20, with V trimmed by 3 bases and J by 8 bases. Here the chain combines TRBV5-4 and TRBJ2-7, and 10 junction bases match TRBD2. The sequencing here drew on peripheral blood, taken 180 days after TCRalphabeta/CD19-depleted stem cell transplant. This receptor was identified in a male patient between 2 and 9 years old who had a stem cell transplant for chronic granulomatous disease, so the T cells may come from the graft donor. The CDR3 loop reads CASSSSIPSGSKMYKQYF. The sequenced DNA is TGTGCCAGCAGCTCATCGATCCCTAGCGGGAGTAAGATGTACAAGCAGTACTTC.